The entry below gives a single T cell receptor (beta chain) sequence along with its context. The source of the sample is a study of cytomegalovirus exposure and HLA in healthy donors. The CDR3 consists of 14 residues. The V gene lost 8 bases and the J gene lost 1 base, with 12 bases spanning the gap. Germline assignment: CDR1 SEHNR and CDR2 FQNEAQ (reference sequence). 60 Vbeta and 13 Jbeta primers were used in PCR. Authors' processing steps: In a later analysis, some 80 million unique TCR beta chains included roughly 11 million shared by two or more donors. This table comes from immunoSEQ multiplex PCR, and its TCRdb copy is limited to in-frame clones, with some not included. Clonal size and the V and J genes are those of that table, whereas D and trimming came from the DNA. The repertoire holds about 100,000 clones, with 75% to 85% as singletons.

The chain joins TRBV7-9 to TRBJ1-3; TRBD1 is a possible D gene (5 bases). Sequencing was done on a sample of PBMCs. This receptor was identified in a woman aged 45-59 years in good health and CMV-seropositive. The CDR3 sequence is CASAGEGSGNTIYF. The CDR3 nucleotides read TGTGCCAGCGCTGGGGAGGGGTCTGGAAACACCATATATTTT.